One sample yielded the 27 T cell receptor beta chains listed below, sequenced in a study of blood T cells in healthy people across ages. Together with a sample-barcoded 5' primer, a J-beta primer mix was included in a second PCR lasting roughly 6 to 12 cycles. TCRdb used MiXCR to reprocess the 5' RACE reads, holding one entry per CDR3 protein. The sample holds approximately 1.5 million distinct CDR3 sequences, under 55% seen once. The source material was blood. The receptors come from a woman aged 18-29 years in good health.

This clonotype was observed a few times. The chain has TRBV29-1 and TRBJ2-7; TRBD1 agrees at 7 bases. With V trimmed by 5 bases and J by 0 bases, 13 bases remained unmatched. This CDR3 is 16 amino acids long. Germline V gene lookup returns CDR1 SQVTM and CDR2 ANQGSEA. Here the CDR3 reads CSVLKRTGRLSYEQYF. For the CDR3, the DNA is TGCAGCGTTCTCAAGAGGACAGGACGCCTCTCCTACGAGCAGTACTTC.

The chain is built from TRBV7-8 and TRBJ2-5, with D possibly matching TRBD1 (6 bases). V was clipped by 4 bases and J by 5 bases, with 14 bases between them. CDR1 is SGHVS, CDR2 FQNEAQ, per germline. This CDR3 has 14 residues. The CDR3 DNA follows: TGTGCCAGCAGCTCGACCTGGACAGCGGAGACCCAGTACTTC. This sequence encodes CASSSTWTAETQYF.

The chain uses TRBV9 and TRBJ2-3; 7 bases match TRBD2. The CDR3 covers 15 residues. Germline CDR1 reads SGDLS; CDR2 reads YYNGEE. V was clipped by 1 base and J by 0 bases; unmatched bases: 2. In nucleotides, the CDR3 is TGTGCCAGCAGCGTACGGCGGGAGAGCACAGATACGCAGTATTTT. Translation: CASSVRRESTDTQYF.

Notes on this clonotype: This clone may be a read error of a much larger clone one base away. This chain links TRBV29-1 with TRBJ2-1; perhaps TRBD2 as D (6 bases). Looked up from germline, CDR1 is SQVTM and CDR2 is ANQGSEA. V was shortened by 0 bases and J by 10 bases, with 16 bases between the two germline ends. The CDR3 contains 14 residues. The CDR3 is CSVEDFGTSYEQFF. DNA of the CDR3: TGCAGCGTTGAAGATTTCGGGACTTCCTACGAGCAGTTCTTC.

This rearrangement joins TRBV12-3 or TRBV12-4 to TRBJ2-3; 10 bases line up with TRBD1. The length of the CDR3 is 17 residues. V lost 5 bases to trimming and J lost 7 bases; unmatched junction nucleotides: 15. The DNA for the CDR3 is TGTGCCAGCAGTCCCGGCGACAGGGGGCCAAACTCCAATACGCAGTATTTT. Amino acids: CASSPGDRGPNSNTQYF.

This clonotype was recorded once. In DNA, the CDR3 is TGTGCCAGCAGCTTAGTAGCGGACAAGGGGGAGCAGTACTTC. Translating gives CASSLVADKGEQYF. The chain combines TRBV7-6 with TRBJ2-1; weak D call: TRBD2 (6 bases). The assigned J gene may be wrong: the sequence end matches TRBJ2-7 better. The length of the CDR3 is 14 residues. Germline assignment: CDR1 SGHVS and CDR2 FNYEAQ.

In this sample, this clonotype turned up a few times. The chain recombines TRBV6-2 or TRBV6-3 with TRBJ2-4; tentatively, D is TRBD1 (5 bases). The better agreement between TRBJ2-7 and the DNA end casts doubt on the J call. Per germline, CDR1 MNHEY and CDR2 SVGEGT. The CDR3 loop spans 14 amino acids. The CDR3 loop reads CASSYSFRAYEQYF. The CDR3 DNA follows: TGTGCCAGCAGTTACTCTTTCAGGGCGTACGAGCAGTACTTC.

This clonotype was seen more than once but under ten times. V usage is TRBV15 and J usage is TRBJ2-3; 10 positions match TRBD1. The CDR3 covers 14 residues. The germline CDR1 and CDR2 sequences are LNHNV and YYDKDF (reference sequence). J gave up 6 bases and V 2 bases, and 2 bases lay outside the gene matches. Here the CDR3 reads CATSRWTGGDTQYF. The CDR3 DNA reads TGTGCCACCAGCAGATGGACAGGGGGTGATACGCAGTATTTT. Full variable domain (remainder filled in from reference TRBV15 and TRBJ2-3): DAMVIQNPRYQVTQFGKPVTLSCSQTLNHNVMYWYQQKSSQAPKLLFHYYDKDFNNEADTPDNFQSRRPNTSFCFLDIRSPGLGDTAMYLCATSRWTGGDTQYFGPGTRLTVL.

The chain uses TRBV27 and TRBJ2-7; 7 positions agree with TRBD2. The CDR3 has 15 residues. Germline assignment: CDR1 MNHEY and CDR2 SMNVEV (reference sequence). The J segment lost 3 bases and the V segment lost 6 bases, leaving 11 bases of the junction unmatched. The CDR3 nucleotides are TGTGCCAGCAGAGTTAGGGGAGGGGCTGGCTACGAGCAGTACTTC. As protein: CASRVRGGAGYEQYF.

This clonotype has only a few counts. This chain connects TRBV6-5 to TRBJ2-5; D could derive from TRBD1 or TRBD2 (5 bases each). Germline CDR1 reads MNHEY; CDR2 reads SVGAGI. V lost 2 bases and J 11 bases, leaving 15 bases between the germline ends. The CDR3 extends over 13 amino acids. CDR3 sequence reads: CASSYDSGWEQYF. The CDR3 DNA follows: TGTGCCAGCAGTTACGACAGCGGTTGGGAGCAGTACTTC.

This sequence joins TRBV20-1 and TRBJ2-5; 8 bases match TRBD2. Germline V gives CDR1 DFQATT, CDR2 SNEGSKA (reference sequence). The CDR3 loop spans 14 amino acids. The V segment lost 3 bases and the J segment 2 bases; nucleotides outside the gene matches: 5. CDR3 coding DNA: TGCAGTGCTAGCGGGGGGGTCGTGCAAGAGACCCAGTACTTC. As protein: CSASGGVVQETQYF.

This chain connects TRBV20-1 to TRBJ2-7, with 7 bases fitting TRBD1. CDR3 length: 14 amino acids. The ends lost 1 base at V and 5 bases at J; junction bases unmatched: 8. Germline V gene sequence: CDR1 DFQATT, CDR2 SNEGSKA (reference sequence). The CDR3 DNA follows: TGCAGTGCTAGAGCTTTGGACAGGCTGGACGAGCAGTACTTC. It yields the protein CSARALDRLDEQYF.

This clonotype occurred many times. The chain has TRBV12-5 and TRBJ1-5, with a possible D match to TRBD1 (5 bases). The CDR3 is 13 amino acids. The germline V gene encodes CDR1 LGHNT and CDR2 FRNRAP. Trimming removed 7 bases from V and 4 bases from J, with 11 bases in between. CDR3 protein: CASAPTVNQPQHF. The CDR3, as DNA: TGTGCTAGTGCCCCGACAGTAAATCAGCCCCAGCATTTT.

This chain links TRBV20-1 with TRBJ2-2; perhaps TRBD2 as D (6 bases). This CDR3 is built from 16 residues. Trimming pared 3 bases from V and 2 bases from J, leaving 16 bases between. The germline CDR1 and CDR2 sequences are DFQATT and SNEGSKA (reference sequence). The CDR3 loop reads CSASRRGLSNTGELFF. The CDR3 DNA reads as TGCAGTGCTAGCCGGAGGGGCTTGAGTAACACCGGGGAGCTGTTTTTT.

V gene TRBV29-1 combines with J gene TRBJ2-1, with 10 positions matching TRBD1. V lost 4 bases and J lost 5; bases outside the gene matches: 8. The CDR3 has 15 residues. CDR1 is SQVTM and CDR2 is ANQGSEA in the germline V gene. CDR3 in DNA: TGCAGCGTTGGGGGGGGGACAGGGGCACACAATGAGCAGTTCTTC. Translated, it gives CSVGGGTGAHNEQFF.

J is TRBJ2-1 and V is TRBV29-1, with 7 bases aligning to TRBD2. The length of the CDR3 is 14 residues. J was trimmed by 7 bases and V by 6 bases; bases with no gene match: 12. Germline loops: CDR1 SQVTM, CDR2 ANQGSEA. The CDR3 protein is CSVSQRGPANEQFF. CDR3 DNA: TGCAGCGTCAGCCAGCGGGGCCCGGCGAATGAGCAGTTCTTC.

The table lists this clonotype with a few counts. This chain connects TRBV27 to TRBJ2-1, with D maybe TRBD1 (7 bases). Between the trimmed V and J ends, which lost 0 bases and 4 bases, there was a span of 13 bases. This CDR3 spans 16 amino acids. CDR1 is MNHEY and CDR2 is SMNVEV in the germline V gene (reference sequence). The CDR3 DNA is TGTGCCAGCAGTTTATCTGCGGGACAGCCGTACAATGAGCAGTTCTTC. Amino acids: CASSLSAGQPYNEQFF.

This clonotype was counted a few times. The gene calls are TRBV2 and TRBJ1-2; D is perhaps TRBD1 (5 bases). Germline CDR1 is SNHLY and CDR2 is FYNNEI. The CDR3 contains 12 residues. V lost 7 bases and J lost 4, with 10 bases in between. CDR3 sequence: CASMGRAYGYTF. In DNA form, the CDR3 reads TGTGCCAGCATGGGACGGGCCTATGGCTACACCTTC. The full variable domain, in which reference TRBV2 and TRBJ1-2 provide the parts outside the CDR3, is EPEVTQTPSHQVTQMGQEVILRCVPISNHLYFYWYRQILGQKVEFLVSFYNNEISEKSEIFDDQFSVERPDGSNFTLKIRSTKLEDSAMYFCASMGRAYGYTFGSGTRLTVV.

This chain connects TRBV6-2 or TRBV6-3 to TRBJ1-5, with 7 bases that match TRBD1. The V segment lost 0 bases and the J segment 3 bases; nucleotides outside the gene matches: 5. This CDR3 is 16 amino acids long. Per germline, CDR1 MNHEY and CDR2 SVGEGT. The CDR3 reads CASSYSGTEHNQPQHF. CDR3 nucleotides: TGTGCCAGCAGTTACTCCGGGACAGAACACAATCAGCCCCAGCATTTT.

The chain joins TRBV3-1 to TRBJ1-1, with D possibly TRBD1 on 6 matching bases. The CDR3 covers 15 residues. The ends were cut back, 3 bases at V and 0 bases at J, with 11 bases in the middle. Germline lookup yields CDR1 LGHDT and CDR2 YNNKEL (reference sequence). CDR3 residues: CASSQYGQMNTEAFF. Written as DNA, the CDR3 is TGTGCCAGCAGCCAGTACGGACAGATGAACACTGAAGCTTTCTTT.

V and J are TRBV10-2 and TRBJ2-3, with 13 positions matching TRBD2. The germline CDR1 and CDR2 sequences are WSHSY and SAAADI. Losses at the gene ends were 9 bases for V and 1 base for J; bases not matched to a gene: 4. This CDR3 is 15 amino acids long. The CDR3 sequence is CASTSGGAGTDTQYF. The CDR3 DNA is TGCGCCAGTACTAGCGGGGGGGCTGGCACAGATACGCAGTATTTT.

This chain uses TRBV18 with TRBJ2-1; the D gene is possibly TRBD2 (6 bases). Per germline, CDR1 KGHSH and CDR2 LQKENI. The CDR3 extends over 15 amino acids. Trimming took off 3 bases at V and 5 bases at J, with 14 bases between the two ends. CDR3 sequence: CASSPGGFFNNEQFF. The CDR3 DNA follows: TGTGCCAGCTCACCCGGGGGATTTTTTAACAATGAGCAGTTCTTC.

The V call is TRBV2, the J call TRBJ2-1; no clear D. The end of the DNA aligns better with TRBJ2-7, so the J call may be wrong. CDR1 is SNHLY and CDR2 is FYNNEI in the germline V gene. This CDR3 spans 14 amino acids. CDR3: CASRATSSYNEQYF. CDR3 DNA: TGTGCCAGCAGGGCTACCAGCTCCTACAATGAGCAGTACTTC.

This chain connects TRBV2 to TRBJ2-1; tentatively, D is TRBD2 (6 bases). Germline values: CDR1 SNHLY, CDR2 FYNNEI. V dropped 7 bases and J dropped 6 bases, with 13 bases sitting between them. There are 13 residues in the CDR3. CDR3 bases: TGTGCCAGCATGGAGCTGCGGGGCAATGAGCAGTTCTTC. Its protein product is CASMELRGNEQFF. The complete variable domain, with remaining parts taken from reference TRBV2 and TRBJ2-1, reads EPEVTQTPSHQVTQMGQEVILRCVPISNHLYFYWYRQILGQKVEFLVSFYNNEISEKSEIFDDQFSVERPDGSNFTLKIRSTKLEDSAMYFCASMELRGNEQFFGPGTRLTVL.

V gene TRBV29-1 combines with J gene TRBJ2-7; D gene uncertain. The CDR3 length is 13 residues. The V end was cut by 0 bases, the J end by 0 bases, with 6 bases between. The germline CDR1 and CDR2 sequences are SQVTM and ANQGSEA. CDR3 nucleotide sequence: TGCAGCGTTGAAGATGGTCACTCCTACGAGCAGTACTTC. Its protein is CSVEDGHSYEQYF.

DNA for the CDR3: TGCAGTGCCCGGCTAGCGGGGGGGGCAGGGAATGAGCAGTTCTTC. It codes for CSARLAGGAGNEQFF. The chain employs TRBV20-1 and TRBJ2-1; 12 bases are shared with TRBD2. From germline, CDR1 is DFQATT and CDR2 SNEGSKA (reference sequence). The CDR3 totals 15 residues. V shed 6 bases, J shed 7 bases, and the junction held 10 bases outside the gene matches.

This chain uses TRBV28 with TRBJ2-1; 12 nucleotides line up with TRBD2. In germline, CDR1 is MDHEN, CDR2 SYDVKM. V lost 1 base and J lost 0; bases outside the gene matches: 7. CDR3 size: 19 residues. CDR3 amino acids: CASSLLASGRDSSYNEQFF. CDR3 bases: TGTGCCAGCAGTTTATTAGCTAGCGGGAGGGATAGCTCCTACAATGAGCAGTTCTTC.